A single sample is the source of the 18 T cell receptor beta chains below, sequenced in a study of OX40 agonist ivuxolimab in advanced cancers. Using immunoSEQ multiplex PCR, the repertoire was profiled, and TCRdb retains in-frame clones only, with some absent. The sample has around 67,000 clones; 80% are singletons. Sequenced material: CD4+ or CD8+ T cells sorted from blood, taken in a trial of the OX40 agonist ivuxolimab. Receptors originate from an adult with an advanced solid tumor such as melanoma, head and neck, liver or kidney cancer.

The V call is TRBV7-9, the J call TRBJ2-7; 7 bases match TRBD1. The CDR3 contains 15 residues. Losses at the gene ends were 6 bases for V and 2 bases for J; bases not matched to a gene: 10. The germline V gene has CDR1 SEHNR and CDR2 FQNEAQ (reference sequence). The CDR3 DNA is TGTGCCAGCAGTCATGACAGGGTCTTTACCTACGAGCAGTACTTC. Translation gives CASSHDRVFTYEQYF.

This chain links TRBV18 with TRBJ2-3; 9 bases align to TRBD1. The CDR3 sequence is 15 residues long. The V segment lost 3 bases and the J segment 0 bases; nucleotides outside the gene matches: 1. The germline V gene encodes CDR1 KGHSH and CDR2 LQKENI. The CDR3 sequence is CASSPGTGSTDTQYF. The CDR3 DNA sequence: TGTGCCAGCTCACCCGGGACAGGGAGCACAGATACGCAGTATTTT.

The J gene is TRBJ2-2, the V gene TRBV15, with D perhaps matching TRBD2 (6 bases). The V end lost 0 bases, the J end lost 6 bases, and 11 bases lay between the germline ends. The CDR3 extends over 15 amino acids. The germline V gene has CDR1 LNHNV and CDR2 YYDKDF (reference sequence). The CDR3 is CATSREILAAGELFF. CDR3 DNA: TGTGCCACCAGCAGAGAGATACTAGCTGCCGGGGAGCTGTTTTTT.

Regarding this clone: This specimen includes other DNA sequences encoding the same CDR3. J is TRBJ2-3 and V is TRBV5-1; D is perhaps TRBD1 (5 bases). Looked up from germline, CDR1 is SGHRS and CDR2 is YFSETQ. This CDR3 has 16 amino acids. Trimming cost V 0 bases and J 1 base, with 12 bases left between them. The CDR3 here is CASSLGGTHGTDTQYF. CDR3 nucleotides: TGCGCCAGCAGCTTGGGGGGCACTCATGGCACAGATACGCAGTATTTT.

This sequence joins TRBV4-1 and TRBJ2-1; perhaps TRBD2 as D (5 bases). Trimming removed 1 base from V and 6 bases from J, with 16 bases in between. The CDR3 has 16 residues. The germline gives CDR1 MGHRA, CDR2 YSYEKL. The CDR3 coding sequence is TGCGCCAGCAGCCAAGGACCGACCTCTGCGGGCAATGAGCAGTTCTTC. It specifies CASSQGPTSAGNEQFF.

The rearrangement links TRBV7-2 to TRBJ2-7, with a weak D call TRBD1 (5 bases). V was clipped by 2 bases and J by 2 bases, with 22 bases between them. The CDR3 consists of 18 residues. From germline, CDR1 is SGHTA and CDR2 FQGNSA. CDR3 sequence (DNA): TGTGCCAGCAGCTTACAAGTGTCAAGGGGCCGGATAACCTACGAGCAGTACTTC. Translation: CASSLQVSRGRITYEQYF.

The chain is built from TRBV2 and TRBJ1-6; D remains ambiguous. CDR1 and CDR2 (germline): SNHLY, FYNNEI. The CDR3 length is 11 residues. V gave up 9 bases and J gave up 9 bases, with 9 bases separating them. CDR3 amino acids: CASSVGSPLHF. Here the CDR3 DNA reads TGTGCCAGTTCCGTGGGTTCACCCCTCCACTTT.

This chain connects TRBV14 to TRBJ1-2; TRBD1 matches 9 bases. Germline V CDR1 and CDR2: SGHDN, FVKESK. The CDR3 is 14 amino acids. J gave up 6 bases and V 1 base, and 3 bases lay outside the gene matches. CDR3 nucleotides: TGTGCCAGCAGCCAAGGTGACAGGGGGAATGGCTACACCTTC. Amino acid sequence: CASSQGDRGNGYTF.

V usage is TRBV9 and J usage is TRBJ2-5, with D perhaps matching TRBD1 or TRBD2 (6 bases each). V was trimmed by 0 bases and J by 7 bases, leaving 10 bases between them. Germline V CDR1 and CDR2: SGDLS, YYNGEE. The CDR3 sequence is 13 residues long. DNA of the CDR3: TGTGCCAGCAGCGTAGAACAGGGAGGGACCCAGTACTTC. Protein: CASSVEQGGTQYF. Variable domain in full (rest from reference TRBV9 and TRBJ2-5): DSGVTQTPKHLITATGQRVTLRCSPRSGDLSVYWYQQSLDQGLQFLIQYYNGEERAKGNILERFSAQQFPDLHSELNLSSLELGDSALYFCASSVEQGGTQYFGPGTRLLVL.

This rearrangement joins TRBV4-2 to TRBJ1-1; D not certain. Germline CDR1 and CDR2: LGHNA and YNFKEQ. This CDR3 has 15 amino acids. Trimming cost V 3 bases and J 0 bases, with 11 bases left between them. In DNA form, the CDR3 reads TGTGCCAGCAGCCATGTAGGACCGATGAACACTGAAGCTTTCTTT. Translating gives CASSHVGPMNTEAFF.

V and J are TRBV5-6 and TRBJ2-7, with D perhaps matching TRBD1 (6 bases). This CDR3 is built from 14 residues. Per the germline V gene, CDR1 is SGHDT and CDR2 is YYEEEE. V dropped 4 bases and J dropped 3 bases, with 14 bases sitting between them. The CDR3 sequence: CASSRPTGNYEQYF. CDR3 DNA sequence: TGTGCCAGCAGCCGACCGACAGGCAACTACGAGCAGTACTTC.

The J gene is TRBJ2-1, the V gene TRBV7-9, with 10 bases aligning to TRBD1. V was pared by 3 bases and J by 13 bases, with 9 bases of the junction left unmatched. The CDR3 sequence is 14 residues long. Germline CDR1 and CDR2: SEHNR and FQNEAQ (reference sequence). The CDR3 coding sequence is TGTGCCAGCAGCTTTGGAGGACAGGGGGGTGAACAGTTCTTC. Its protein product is CASSFGGQGGEQFF.

The CDR3 nucleotides are TGCGCCAGCAGCCAGGACAGGGATCAGCCCCAGCATTTT. This sequence encodes CASSQDRDQPQHF. The rearrangement uses TRBV4-3 and TRBJ1-5, with TRBD1 identical over 8 bases. This CDR3 contains 13 residues. V shed 3 bases and J 5 bases; nucleotides not matched to a gene: 0. Germline CDR1 reads LGHNA; CDR2 reads YSLEER.

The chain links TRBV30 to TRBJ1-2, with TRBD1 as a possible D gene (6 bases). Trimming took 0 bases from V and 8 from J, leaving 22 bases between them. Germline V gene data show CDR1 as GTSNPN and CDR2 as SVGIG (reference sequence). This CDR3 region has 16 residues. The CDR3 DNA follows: TGTGCCTGGAGTGTACAGGCCGATTGGCAGGGACACGGCTACACCTTC. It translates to CAWSVQADWQGHGYTF.

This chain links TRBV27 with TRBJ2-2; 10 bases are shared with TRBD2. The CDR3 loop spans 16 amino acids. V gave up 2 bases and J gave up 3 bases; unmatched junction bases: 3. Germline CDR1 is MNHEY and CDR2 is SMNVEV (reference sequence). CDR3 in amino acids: CASSLSLAGDTGELFF. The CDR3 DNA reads TGTGCCAGCAGTTTAAGCCTAGCGGGGGACACCGGGGAGCTGTTTTTT.

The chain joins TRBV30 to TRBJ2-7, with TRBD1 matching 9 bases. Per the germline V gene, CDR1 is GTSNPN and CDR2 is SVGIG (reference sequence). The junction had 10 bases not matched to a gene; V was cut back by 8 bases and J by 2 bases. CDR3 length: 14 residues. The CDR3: CAARTGTGTYEQYF. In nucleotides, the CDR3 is TGTGCCGCCCGAACCGGGACAGGGACCTACGAGCAGTACTTC.

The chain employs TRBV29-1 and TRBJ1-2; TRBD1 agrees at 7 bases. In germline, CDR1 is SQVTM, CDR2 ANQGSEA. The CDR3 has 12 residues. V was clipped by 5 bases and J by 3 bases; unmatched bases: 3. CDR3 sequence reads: CSVWDSYYGYTF. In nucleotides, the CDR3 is TGCAGCGTTTGGGACAGCTACTATGGCTACACCTTC.

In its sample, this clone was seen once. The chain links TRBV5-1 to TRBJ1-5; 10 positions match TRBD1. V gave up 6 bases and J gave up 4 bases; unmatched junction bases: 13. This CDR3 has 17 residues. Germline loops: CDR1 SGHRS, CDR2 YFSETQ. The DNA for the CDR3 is TGCGCCAGCACCTCGCAGACAGGGGGCAGGGGGAATCAGCCCCAGCATTTT. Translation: CASTSQTGGRGNQPQHF.